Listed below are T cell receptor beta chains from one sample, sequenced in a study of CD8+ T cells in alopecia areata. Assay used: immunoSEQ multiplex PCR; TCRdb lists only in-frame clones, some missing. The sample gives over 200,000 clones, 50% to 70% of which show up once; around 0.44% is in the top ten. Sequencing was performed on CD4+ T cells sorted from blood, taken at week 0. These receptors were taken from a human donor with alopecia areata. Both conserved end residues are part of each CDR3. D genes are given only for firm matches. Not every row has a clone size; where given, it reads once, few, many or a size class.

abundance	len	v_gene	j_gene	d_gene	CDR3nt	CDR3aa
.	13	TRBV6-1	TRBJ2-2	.	TGTGCCAGCAGTGACAGAACCTCCGGGGAGCTGTTTTTT	CASSDRTSGELFF
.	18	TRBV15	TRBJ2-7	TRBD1	TGTGCCACCAGCAGGGTCCCCGGGACAGGGGGCAGTTCCTACGAGCAGTACTTC	CATSRVPGTGGSSYEQYF
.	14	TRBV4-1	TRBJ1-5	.	TGCGCCAGCAGCCCTACTCCCGACTGGGGCCCCCAGCATTTT	CASSPTPDWGPQHF
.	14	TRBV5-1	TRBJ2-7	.	TGCGCCAGCAGCCGCGCCGGTGGTACCTACGAGCAGTACTTC	CASSRAGGTYEQYF
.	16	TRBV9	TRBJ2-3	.	TGTGCCAGCAGCACCCAAAGCGCGCGAAACCGGGATACGCAGTATTTT	CASSTQSARNRDTQYF
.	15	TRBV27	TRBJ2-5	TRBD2	TGTGCCAGTAACAGACTAGCGGGAATCCAAGAGGCCCAGTACTTC	CASNRLAGIQEAQYF
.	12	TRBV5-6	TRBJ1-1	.	TGTGCCAGCAGCTCGCCAGTCCGAGAAGCTTTCTTT	CASSSPVREAFF
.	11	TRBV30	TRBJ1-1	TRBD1	TGTGCCCGGGACAGGGACGCTGAAGCTTTCTTT	CARDRDAEAFF
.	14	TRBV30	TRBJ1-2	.	TGTGCCTGGAGCGTTCCAGGGTCGGGGTATGGCTACACCTTC	CAWSVPGSGYGYTF
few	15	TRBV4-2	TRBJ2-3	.	TGTGCCAGCAGCCAAGAAGAGACTAGGCCAGATACGCAGTATTTT	CASSQEETRPDTQYF
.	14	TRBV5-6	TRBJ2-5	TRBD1	TGTGCCAGCAGCTCTCGACAGGGCCAAGAGACCCAGTACTTC	CASSSRQGQETQYF
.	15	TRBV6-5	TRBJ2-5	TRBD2	TGTGCCAGCAGGGGCAGCGGGGCCCTTGGAGAGACCCAGTACTTC	CASRGSGALGETQYF
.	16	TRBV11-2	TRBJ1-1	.	TGTGCCAGCAGCCCGAATATCCAGGGGCGCAACACTGAAGCTTTCTTT	CASSPNIQGRNTEAFF
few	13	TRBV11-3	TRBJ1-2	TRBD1	TGTGCCAGCAGCCCCCGGGACAGGGGTGGCTACACCTTC	CASSPRDRGGYTF
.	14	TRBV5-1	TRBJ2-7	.	TGCGCCAGCAGCTTTACGAGCGGAGCCTACGAGCAGTACTTC	CASSFTSGAYEQYF
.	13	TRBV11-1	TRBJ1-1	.	TGTGCCAGCAGATATGGACAGAACACTGAAGCTTTCTTT	CASRYGQNTEAFF
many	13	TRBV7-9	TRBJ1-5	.	TGTGCCAGCAGCTTAAAGGGGAACCAGCCCCAGCATTTT	CASSLKGNQPQHF
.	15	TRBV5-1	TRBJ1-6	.	TGCGCCAGCAGATTTATCGATAGACGGAATTCACCCCTCCACTTT	CASRFIDRRNSPLHF
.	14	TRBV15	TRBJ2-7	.	TGTGCCACCAGCAGGGGAATGGGAGAGAGCGAGCAGTACTTC	CATSRGMGESEQYF
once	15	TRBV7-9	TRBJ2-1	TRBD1	TGTGCCAGCAGCTTAGGGACAGGATCCTACAATGAGCAGTTCTTC	CASSLGTGSYNEQFF
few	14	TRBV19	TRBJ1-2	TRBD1	TGTGCCAGTAGTATTGGACAGGGGAACTATGGCTACACCTTC	CASSIGQGNYGYTF
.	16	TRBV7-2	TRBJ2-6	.	TGTGCCAGCAGCTTATCGTGGCGCTCTGGGGCCAACGTCCTGACTTTC	CASSLSWRSGANVLTF
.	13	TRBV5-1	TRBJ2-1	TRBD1	TGCGCCAGCGGTTCCGGGACAGTCAATGAGCAGTTCTTC	CASGSGTVNEQFF
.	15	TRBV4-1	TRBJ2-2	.	TGCGCCAGCAGCTCTCCCCCTCGGGGATTTAGGGAGCTGTTTTTT	CASSSPPRGFRELFF
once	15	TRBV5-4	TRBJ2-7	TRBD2	TGTGCCAGCAGAAATCCTAGCGGGGGACCCTACGAGCAGTACTTC	CASRNPSGGPYEQYF
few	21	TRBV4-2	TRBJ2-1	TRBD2	TGTGCCAGCAGCCAAGTCCTAACGGGTGGACTAGCGGGGGCCTCCTACAATGAGCAGTTCTTC	CASSQVLTGGLAGASYNEQFF
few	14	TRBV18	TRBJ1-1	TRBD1	TGTGCCAGCTCACTAGGGGGCTTGGGCACTGAAGCTTTCTTT	CASSLGGLGTEAFF
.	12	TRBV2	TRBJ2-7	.	TGTGCCAGCGATTCAGGGAGATACGAGCAGTACTTC	CASDSGRYEQYF
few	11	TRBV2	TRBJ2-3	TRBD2	TGTGCCAGCACCCGGGAGGTTACGCAGTATTTT	CASTREVTQYF
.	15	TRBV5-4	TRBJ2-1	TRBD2	TGTGCCAGCAGCAAAGCGGGAGGTTACTACAATGAGCAGTTCTTC	CASSKAGGYYNEQFF
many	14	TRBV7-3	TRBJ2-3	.	TGTGCCAGCAGCCTAACGGGGAGCACAGATACGCAGTATTTT	CASSLTGSTDTQYF
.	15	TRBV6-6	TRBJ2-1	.	TGTGCCAGCAGGCCGGGCCTAGGGGCCTACAATGAGCAGTTCTTC	CASRPGLGAYNEQFF
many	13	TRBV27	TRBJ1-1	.	TGTGCCAGCAGTTTACGCCCTACTACTGAAGCTTTCTTT	CASSLRPTTEAFF
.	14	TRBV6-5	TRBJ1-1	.	TGTGCCAGCAGTTACCGGCAGGTAGGGGCTGAAGCTTTCTTT	CASSYRQVGAEAFF
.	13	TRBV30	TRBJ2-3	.	TGTGCCTGGAGTGCGGACACTCCAGATACGCAGTATTTT	CAWSADTPDTQYF
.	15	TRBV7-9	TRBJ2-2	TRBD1	TGTGCCAGCAGCCCGGGACAGTTGAACACCGGGGAGCTGTTTTTT	CASSPGQLNTGELFF
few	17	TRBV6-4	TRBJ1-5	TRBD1	TGTGCCAGCAGTGACTCGCGTACGGACAGGGTCAATCAGCCCCAGCATTTT	CASSDSRTDRVNQPQHF
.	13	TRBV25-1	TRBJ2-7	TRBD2	TGTGCCAGCACCCCTAGCGGGAGTCCCGAGCAGTACTTC	CASTPSGSPEQYF
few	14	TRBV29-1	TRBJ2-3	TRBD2	TGCAGCTACGGGAGGGGCCCCAGCACAGATACGCAGTATTTT	CSYGRGPSTDTQYF
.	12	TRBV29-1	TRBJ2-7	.	TGCAGCGTGGGGGGACAGAGCTACGAGCAGTACTTC	CSVGGQSYEQYF
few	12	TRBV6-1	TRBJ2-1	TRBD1	TGTGCCATCGACAGGGTTGGGAATGAGCAGTTCTTC	CAIDRVGNEQFF
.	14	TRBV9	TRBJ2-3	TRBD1	TGTGCCAGCAGCGTGACAGGGAAGGGATTCACGCAGTATTTT	CASSVTGKGFTQYF
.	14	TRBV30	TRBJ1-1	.	TGTGCCTGGAGTACCTTACCGGGATACACTGAAGCTTTCTTT	CAWSTLPGYTEAFF
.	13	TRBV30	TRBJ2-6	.	TGTGCCTGGGATAGAGCAGGGGCCAACGTCCTGACTTTC	CAWDRAGANVLTF
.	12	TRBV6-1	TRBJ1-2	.	TGTGCCAGCAGCCGTGTAAACTATGGCTACACCTTC	CASSRVNYGYTF
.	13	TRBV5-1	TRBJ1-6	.	TGCGCCACCTCTGCAGGGAATAATTCACCCCTCCACTTT	CATSAGNNSPLHF
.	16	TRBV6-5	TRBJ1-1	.	TGTGCCAGCAGTTACTCGAGGGGGAAGGTGAACACTGAAGCTTTCTTT	CASSYSRGKVNTEAFF
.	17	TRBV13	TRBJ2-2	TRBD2	TGTGCCAGCAGCTCCCTCGGGACTAGCGGGAGAACCGGGGAGCTGTTTTTT	CASSSLGTSGRTGELFF
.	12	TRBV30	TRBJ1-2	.	TGTGCCTGGAGTTTGGGGCGGGTGGGCTACACCTTC	CAWSLGRVGYTF
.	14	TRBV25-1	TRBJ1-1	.	TGTGCCAGCAGTGACCCGGGTGTTGGTCAGGGTGCTTTCTTT	CASSDPGVGQGAFF
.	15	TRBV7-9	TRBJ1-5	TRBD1	TGTGCCAGCAGCTCTGAGACAGGGATGGGACAGCCCCAGCATTTT	CASSSETGMGQPQHF
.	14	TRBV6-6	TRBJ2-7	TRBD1	TGTGCCAGCAGTCCCCGACAGGGGAACTACGAGCAGTACTTC	CASSPRQGNYEQYF
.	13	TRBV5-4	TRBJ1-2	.	TGTGCCAGCAGGCCACAGGGAATCTATGGCTACACCTTC	CASRPQGIYGYTF